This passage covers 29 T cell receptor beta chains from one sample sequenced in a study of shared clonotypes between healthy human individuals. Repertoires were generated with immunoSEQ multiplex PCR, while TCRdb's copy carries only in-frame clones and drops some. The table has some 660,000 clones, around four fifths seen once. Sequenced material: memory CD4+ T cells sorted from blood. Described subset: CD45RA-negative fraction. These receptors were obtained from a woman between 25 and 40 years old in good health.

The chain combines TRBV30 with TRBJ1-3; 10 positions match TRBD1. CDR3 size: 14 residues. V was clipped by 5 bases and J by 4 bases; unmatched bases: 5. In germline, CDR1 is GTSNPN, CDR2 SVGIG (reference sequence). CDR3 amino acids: CAWGTGAGGNTIYF. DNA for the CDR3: TGTGCCTGGGGGACAGGGGCAGGGGGAAACACCATATATTTT.

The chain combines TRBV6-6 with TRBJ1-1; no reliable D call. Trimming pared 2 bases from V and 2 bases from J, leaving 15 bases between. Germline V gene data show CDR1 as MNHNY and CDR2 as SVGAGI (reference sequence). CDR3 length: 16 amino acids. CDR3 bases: TGTGCCAGCAGTTACGGGCAGACCCTCATTAACACTGAAGCTTTCTTT. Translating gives CASSYGQTLINTEAFF.

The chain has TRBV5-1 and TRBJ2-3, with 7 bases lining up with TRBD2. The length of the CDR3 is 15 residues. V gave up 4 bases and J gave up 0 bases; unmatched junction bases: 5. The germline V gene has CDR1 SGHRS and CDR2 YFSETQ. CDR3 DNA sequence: TGCGCCAGCAGCACCGGGGGAGGGAGCACAGATACGCAGTATTTT. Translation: CASSTGGGSTDTQYF.

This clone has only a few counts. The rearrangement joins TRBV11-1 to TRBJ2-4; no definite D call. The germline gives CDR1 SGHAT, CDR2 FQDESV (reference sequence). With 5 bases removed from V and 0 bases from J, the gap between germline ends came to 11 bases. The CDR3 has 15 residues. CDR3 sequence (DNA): TGTGCCAGCAGCCTCGACTCCCTAGCCAAAAACATTCAGTACTTC. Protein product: CASSLDSLAKNIQYF.

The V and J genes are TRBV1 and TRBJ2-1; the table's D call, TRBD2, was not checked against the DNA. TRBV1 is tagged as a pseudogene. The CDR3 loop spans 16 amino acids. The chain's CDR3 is CTSSQGLAGAYNEQFF. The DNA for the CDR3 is TGCACCAGCAGCCAAGGCCTAGCGGGGGCCTACAATGAGCAGTTCTTC.

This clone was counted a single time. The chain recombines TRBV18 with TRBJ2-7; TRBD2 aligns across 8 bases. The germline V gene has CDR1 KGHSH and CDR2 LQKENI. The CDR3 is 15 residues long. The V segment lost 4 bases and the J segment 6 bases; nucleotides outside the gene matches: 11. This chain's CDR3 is CASSREPGLGAEQYF. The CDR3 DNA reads TGTGCCAGCTCACGAGAACCGGGACTAGGGGCCGAGCAGTACTTC.

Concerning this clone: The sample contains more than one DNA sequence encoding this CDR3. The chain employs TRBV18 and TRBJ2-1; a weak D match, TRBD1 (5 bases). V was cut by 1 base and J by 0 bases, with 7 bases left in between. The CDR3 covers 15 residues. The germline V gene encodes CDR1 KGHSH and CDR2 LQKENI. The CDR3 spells CASSPRGSSYNEQFF. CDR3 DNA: TGTGCCAGCTCACCACGGGGCAGCTCCTACAATGAGCAGTTCTTC.

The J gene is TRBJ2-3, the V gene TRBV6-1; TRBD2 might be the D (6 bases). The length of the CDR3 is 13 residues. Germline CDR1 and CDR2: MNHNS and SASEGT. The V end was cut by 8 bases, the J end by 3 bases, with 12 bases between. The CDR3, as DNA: TGTGCCAGCGCCGGGAGTCTTACAGATACGCAGTATTTT. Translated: CASAGSLTDTQYF.

The CDR3 DNA reads TGTGCCAGCAGCAGGGGGGAATCTAATGAAAAACTGTTTTTT. As protein: CASSRGESNEKLFF. The V and J genes are TRBV7-6 and TRBJ1-4, with D maybe TRBD1 (6 bases). The V and J ends lost 5 bases and 3 bases respectively, with 10 bases between them. Germline V lookup: CDR1 SGHVS, CDR2 FNYEAQ. The CDR3 is 14 residues long.

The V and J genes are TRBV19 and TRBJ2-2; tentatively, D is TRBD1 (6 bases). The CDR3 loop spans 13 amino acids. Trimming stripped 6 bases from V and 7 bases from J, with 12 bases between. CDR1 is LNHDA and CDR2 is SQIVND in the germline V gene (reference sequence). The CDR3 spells CASSTGLGGELFF. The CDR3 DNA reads TGTGCCAGTAGCACAGGGTTGGGCGGGGAGCTGTTTTTT. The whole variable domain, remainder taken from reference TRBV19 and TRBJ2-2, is DGGITQSPKYLFRKEGQNVTLSCEQNLNHDAMYWYRQDPGQGLRLIYYSQIVNDFQKGDIAEGYSVSREKKESFPLTVTSAQKNPTAFYLCASSTGLGGELFFGEGSRLTVL.

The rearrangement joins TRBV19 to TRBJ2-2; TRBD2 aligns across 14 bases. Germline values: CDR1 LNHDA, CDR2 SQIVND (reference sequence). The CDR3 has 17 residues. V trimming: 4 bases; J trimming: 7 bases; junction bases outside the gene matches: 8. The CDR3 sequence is CASSTGLAGVLNGELFF. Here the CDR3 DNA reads TGTGCCAGTAGTACGGGACTAGCGGGAGTGTTGAACGGGGAGCTGTTTTTT.

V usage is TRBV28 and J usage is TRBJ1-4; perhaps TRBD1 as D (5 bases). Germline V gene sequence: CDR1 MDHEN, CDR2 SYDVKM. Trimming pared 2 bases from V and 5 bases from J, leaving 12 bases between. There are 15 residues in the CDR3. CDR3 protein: CASSLPGRQNEKLFF. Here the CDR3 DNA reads TGTGCCAGCAGTTTACCGGGACGGCAAAATGAAAAACTGTTTTTT.

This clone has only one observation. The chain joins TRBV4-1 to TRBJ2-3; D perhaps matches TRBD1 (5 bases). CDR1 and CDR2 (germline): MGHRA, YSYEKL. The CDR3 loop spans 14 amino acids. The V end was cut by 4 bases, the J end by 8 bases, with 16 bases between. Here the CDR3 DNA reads TGCGCCAGCAGCCTGCCGCGGTCCCAGGGTACGCAGTATTTT. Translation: CASSLPRSQGTQYF.

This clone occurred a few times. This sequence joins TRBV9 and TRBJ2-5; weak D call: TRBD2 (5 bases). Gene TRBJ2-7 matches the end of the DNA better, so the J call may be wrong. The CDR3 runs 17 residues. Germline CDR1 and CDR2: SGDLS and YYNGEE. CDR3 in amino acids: CASSAPIRISVPYEQYF. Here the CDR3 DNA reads TGTGCCAGCAGCGCGCCCATACGAATTAGCGTTCCGTACGAGCAGTACTTC.

DNA for the CDR3: TGCGCCAGCGGGGTGGGAATACAAAGGTTTGGAGAGACCCAGTACTTC. Protein product: CASGVGIQRFGETQYF. J is TRBJ2-5 and V is TRBV5-1; D gene uncertain. Trimming stripped 7 bases from V and 4 bases from J, with 23 bases between. CDR3 length equals 16 residues. The germline CDR1 and CDR2 sequences are SGHRS and YFSETQ.

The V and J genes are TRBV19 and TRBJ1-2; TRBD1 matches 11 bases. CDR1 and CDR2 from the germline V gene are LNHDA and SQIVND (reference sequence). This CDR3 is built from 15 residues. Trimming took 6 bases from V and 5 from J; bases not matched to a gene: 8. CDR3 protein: CASSTPGQGAYGYTF. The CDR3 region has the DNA TGTGCCAGTAGCACTCCCGGACAGGGGGCGTATGGCTACACCTTC.

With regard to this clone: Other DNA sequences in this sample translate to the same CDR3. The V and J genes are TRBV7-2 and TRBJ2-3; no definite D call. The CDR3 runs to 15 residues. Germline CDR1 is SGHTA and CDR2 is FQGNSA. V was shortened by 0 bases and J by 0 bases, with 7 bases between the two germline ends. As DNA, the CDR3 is TGTGCCAGCAGCTTAGCTTGGGGAAGCACAGATACGCAGTATTTT. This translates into CASSLAWGSTDTQYF.

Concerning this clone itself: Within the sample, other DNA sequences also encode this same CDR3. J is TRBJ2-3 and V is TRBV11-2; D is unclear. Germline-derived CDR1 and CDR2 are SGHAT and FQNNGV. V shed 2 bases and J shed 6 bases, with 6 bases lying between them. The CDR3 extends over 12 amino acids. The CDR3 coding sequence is TGTGCCAGCAGCTTAAGAGCGGATACGCAGTATTTT. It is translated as CASSLRADTQYF.

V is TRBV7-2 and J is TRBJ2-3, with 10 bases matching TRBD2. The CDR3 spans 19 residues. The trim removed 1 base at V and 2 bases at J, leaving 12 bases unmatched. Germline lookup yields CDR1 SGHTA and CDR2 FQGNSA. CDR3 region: CASSLGSGVAGGHTDTQYF. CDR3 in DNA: TGTGCCAGCAGCTTAGGGTCTGGCGTAGCGGGAGGCCACACAGATACGCAGTATTTT. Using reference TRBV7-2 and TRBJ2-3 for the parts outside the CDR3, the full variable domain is GAGVSQSPSNKVTEKGKDVELRCDPISGHTALYWYRQSLGQGLEFLIYFQGNSAPDKSGLPSDRFSAERTGGSVSTLTIQRTQQEDSAVYLCASSLGSGVAGGHTDTQYFGPGTRLTVL.

DNA for the CDR3: TGTGCCAGCAGTGGGCGGCGGTCGACTAATGAAAAACTGTTTTTT. It is translated as CASSGRRSTNEKLFF. The chain has TRBV25-1 and TRBJ1-4; D not certain. CDR3 length: 15 amino acids. The germline CDR1 and CDR2 sequences are MGHDK and SYGVNS. Trimming shortened V by 4 bases and J by 2 bases, and 11 bases separated the two germline ends.

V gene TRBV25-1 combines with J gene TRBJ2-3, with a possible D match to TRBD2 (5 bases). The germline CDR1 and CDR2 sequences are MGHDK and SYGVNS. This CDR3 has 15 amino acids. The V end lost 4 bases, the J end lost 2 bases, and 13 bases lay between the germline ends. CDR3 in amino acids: CASSGASGNTDTQYF. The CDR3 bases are TGTGCCAGCAGTGGGGCATCCGGGAACACAGATACGCAGTATTTT.

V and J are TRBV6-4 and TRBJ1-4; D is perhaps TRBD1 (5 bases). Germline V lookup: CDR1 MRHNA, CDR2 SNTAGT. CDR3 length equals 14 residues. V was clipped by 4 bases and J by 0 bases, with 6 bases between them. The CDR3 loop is CASSGQPTNEKLFF. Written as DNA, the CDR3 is TGTGCCAGCAGTGGACAGCCAACTAATGAAAAACTGTTTTTT.

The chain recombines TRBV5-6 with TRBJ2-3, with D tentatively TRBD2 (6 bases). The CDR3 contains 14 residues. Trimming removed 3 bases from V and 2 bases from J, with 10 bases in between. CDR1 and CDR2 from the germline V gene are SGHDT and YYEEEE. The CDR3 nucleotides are TGTGCCAGCAGCTCCCGGGACTTCACAGATACGCAGTATTTT. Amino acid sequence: CASSSRDFTDTQYF. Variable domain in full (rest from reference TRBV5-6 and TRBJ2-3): DAGVTQSPTHLIKTRGQQVTLRCSPKSGHDTVSWYQQALGQGPQFIFQYYEEEERQRGNFPDRFSGHQFPNYSSELNVNALLLGDSALYLCASSSRDFTDTQYFGPGTRLTVL.

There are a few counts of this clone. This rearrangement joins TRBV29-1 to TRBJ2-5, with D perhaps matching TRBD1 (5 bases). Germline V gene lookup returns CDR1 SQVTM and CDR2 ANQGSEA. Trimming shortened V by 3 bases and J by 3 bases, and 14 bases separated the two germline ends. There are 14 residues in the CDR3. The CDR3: CSVEDWAGKETQYF. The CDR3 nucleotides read TGCAGCGTTGAGGATTGGGCAGGGAAAGAGACCCAGTACTTC.

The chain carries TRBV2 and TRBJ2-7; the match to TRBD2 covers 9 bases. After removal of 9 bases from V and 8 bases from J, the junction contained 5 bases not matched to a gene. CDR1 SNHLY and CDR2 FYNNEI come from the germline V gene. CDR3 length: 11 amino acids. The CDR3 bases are TGTGCCAGAAGGACTAGCGAGAAGCAGTACTTC. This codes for CARRTSEKQYF.

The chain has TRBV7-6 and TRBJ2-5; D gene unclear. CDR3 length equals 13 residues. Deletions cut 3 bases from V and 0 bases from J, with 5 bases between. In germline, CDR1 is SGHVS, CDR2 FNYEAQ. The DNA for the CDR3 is TGTGCCAGCAGCTTCACGTACCAAGAGACCCAGTACTTC. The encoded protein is CASSFTYQETQYF.

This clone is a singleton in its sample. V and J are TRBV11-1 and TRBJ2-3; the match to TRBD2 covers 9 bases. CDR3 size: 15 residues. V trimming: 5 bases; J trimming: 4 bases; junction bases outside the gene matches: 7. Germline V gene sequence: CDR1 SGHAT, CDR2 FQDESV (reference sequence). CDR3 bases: TGTGCCAGCAGCCGGGGTAGCGGGAGTGCAGATACGCAGTATTTT. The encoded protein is CASSRGSGSADTQYF.

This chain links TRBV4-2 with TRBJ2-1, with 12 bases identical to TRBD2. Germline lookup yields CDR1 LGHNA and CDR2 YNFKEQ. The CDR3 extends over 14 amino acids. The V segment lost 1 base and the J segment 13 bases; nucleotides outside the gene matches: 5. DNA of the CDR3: TGTGCCAGCAGCCAAGGACTAGCGGGAGATTTTCAGTTCTTC. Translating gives CASSQGLAGDFQFF.

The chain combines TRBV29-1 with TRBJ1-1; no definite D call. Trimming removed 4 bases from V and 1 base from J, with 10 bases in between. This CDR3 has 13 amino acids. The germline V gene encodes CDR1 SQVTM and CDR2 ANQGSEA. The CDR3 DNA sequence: TGCAGCGTTGTCGAGCGGGGGAACACTGAAGCTTTCTTT. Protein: CSVVERGNTEAFF.